The 22 T cell receptor beta chains below were found in one sample sequenced in a study of cytomegalovirus exposure and HLA in healthy donors. The data were produced by immunoSEQ multiplex PCR, yet TCRdb's version contains in-frame clones alone and is incomplete. This sample yields fewer than 200,000 clones, of which about 86% are seen a single time; around 2% belongs to the top ten. The sample taken for sequencing was PBMCs. The origin of the receptors is a woman between 18 and 29 years old in good health and CMV-seronegative.

V and J are TRBV7-3 and TRBJ2-1, with 10 nucleotides matching TRBD2. The CDR3 loop spans 15 amino acids. With 0 bases clipped from V and 7 bases from J, the junction kept 3 bases outside the gene matches. The germline V gene encodes CDR1 SGHTA and CDR2 FQGTGA. CDR3 sequence reads: CASSLTGTSVNEQFF. The CDR3 nucleotides read TGTGCCAGCAGCTTAACGGGGACTAGCGTTAATGAGCAGTTCTTC.

The chain's CDR3 is CASSPLGPGYEQYF. In nucleotides, the CDR3 is TGTGCCAGCAGCCCCCTGGGCCCAGGCTACGAGCAGTACTTC. The gene calls are TRBV7-2 and TRBJ2-7; D remains ambiguous. Germline lookup yields CDR1 SGHTA and CDR2 FQGNSA. The V end was cut by 5 bases, the J end by 3 bases, with 14 bases between. CDR3 length: 14 residues.

The V and J genes are TRBV27 and TRBJ2-3, with D maybe TRBD2 (5 bases). The CDR3 length is 14 residues. Per germline, CDR1 MNHEY and CDR2 SMNVEV (reference sequence). V was cut by 2 bases and J by 4 bases, with 10 bases left in between. CDR3 in amino acids: CASSLLRGADTQYF. Here the CDR3 DNA reads TGTGCCAGCAGTTTACTTCGGGGAGCAGATACGCAGTATTTT.

The V call is TRBV11-3, the J call TRBJ2-5, with D possibly TRBD2 on 5 matching bases. The V end lost 2 bases, the J end lost 5 bases, and 12 bases lay between the germline ends. This CDR3 spans 14 amino acids. Germline V gene sequence: CDR1 SGHNT, CDR2 YENEEA. In DNA, the CDR3 is TGTGCCAGCAGCTTAAATGGGAGAAAGGAGACCCAGTACTTC. Encoded protein: CASSLNGRKETQYF.

The J gene is TRBJ2-1, the V gene TRBV7-2; 11 bases align to TRBD2. This CDR3 has 17 residues. The V and J ends lost 5 bases and 5 bases, in that order; junction bases with no gene match: 11. CDR1 and CDR2 from the germline V gene are SGHTA and FQGNSA. This CDR3 reads CASSATGTSGLNNEQFF. In DNA, the CDR3 is TGTGCCAGCAGCGCCACCGGGACTAGCGGACTAAACAATGAGCAGTTCTTC.

The V gene is TRBV7-2, the J gene TRBJ1-3, with D possibly being TRBD1 (5 bases). Germline lookup yields CDR1 SGHTA and CDR2 FQGNSA. V lost 0 bases to trimming and J lost 0 bases, with 9 bases between them. CDR3 length equals 16 residues. CDR3 nucleotide sequence: TGTGCCAGCAGCTTAGCGAAACAGGTCTCTGGAAACACCATATATTTT. Protein product: CASSLAKQVSGNTIYF.

V usage is TRBV9 and J usage is TRBJ2-2; the match to TRBD1 covers 7 bases. Germline assignment: CDR1 SGDLS and CDR2 YYNGEE. V lost 3 bases to trimming and J lost 1 base; unmatched junction nucleotides: 3. CDR3 length: 15 amino acids. For the CDR3, the DNA is TGTGCCAGCAGCGCCGGGACAGTGAACACCGGGGAGCTGTTTTTT. It translates to CASSAGTVNTGELFF.

The chain is built from TRBV7-3 and TRBJ2-3; TRBD1 is a possible D gene (6 bases). V was clipped by 2 bases and J by 4 bases, with 7 bases between them. The CDR3 contains 13 residues. CDR1 and CDR2 from the germline V gene are SGHTA and FQGTGA. The CDR3: CASSLGGSDTQYF. CDR3 bases: TGTGCCAGCAGCTTAGGGGGCTCAGATACGCAGTATTTT.

The rearrangement joins TRBV7-2 to TRBJ2-7; 9 bases agree with TRBD1. The CDR3 covers 14 residues. Germline V gene lookup returns CDR1 SGHTA and CDR2 FQGNSA. V was clipped by 2 bases and J by 3 bases; unmatched bases: 2. The CDR3 DNA sequence: TGTGCCAGCAGCTTAACAGGGGGCCTCTACGAGCAGTACTTC. This translates into CASSLTGGLYEQYF. Complete variable domain (other parts from reference TRBV7-2 and TRBJ2-7): GAGVSQSPSNKVTEKGKDVELRCDPISGHTALYWYRQSLGQGLEFLIYFQGNSAPDKSGLPSDRFSAERTGGSVSTLTIQRTQQEDSAVYLCASSLTGGLYEQYFGPGTRLTVT.

This chain connects TRBV19 to TRBJ2-5, with a possible D match to TRBD1 (7 bases). With 5 bases removed from V and 5 bases from J, the gap between germline ends came to 15 bases. The CDR3 is 14 residues long. From germline, CDR1 is LNHDA and CDR2 SQIVND (reference sequence). The CDR3 DNA is TGTGCCAGTAGTTACCAGGGGGGCTCGGAGACCCAGTACTTC. Its protein product is CASSYQGGSETQYF.

The genes are TRBV5-1 and TRBJ2-3; 12 nucleotides line up with TRBD2. The CDR3 length is 17 residues. V was clipped by 5 bases and J by 2 bases; unmatched bases: 9. Germline assignment: CDR1 SGHRS and CDR2 YFSETQ. DNA for the CDR3: TGCGCCAGCAGTAGCCTAGCGGGGGGGACCTCCACAGATACGCAGTATTTT. Amino acid sequence: CASSSLAGGTSTDTQYF. Full variable domain (outside the CDR3, taken from reference TRBV5-1 and TRBJ2-3): KAGVTQTPRYLIKTRGQQVTLSCSPISGHRSVSWYQQTPGQGLQFLFEYFSETQRNKGNFPGRFSGRQFSNSRSEMNVSTLELGDSALYLCASSSLAGGTSTDTQYFGPGTRLTVL.

This clone has a single count. This sequence joins TRBV7-2 and TRBJ1-1; tentative D call: TRBD1 (6 bases). Between the trimmed V and J ends, which lost 5 bases and 3 bases, there was a span of 16 bases. Germline lookup yields CDR1 SGHTA and CDR2 FQGNSA. CDR3 length equals 15 residues. The CDR3 DNA is TGTGCCAGCAGCCCCCGAAGGGCAGGGGACACTGAAGCTTTCTTT. Translating gives CASSPRRAGDTEAFF.

This clone turned up a few times. The genes are TRBV30 and TRBJ1-2, with a weak D call TRBD1 (5 bases). Germline CDR1 reads GTSNPN; CDR2 reads SVGIG (reference sequence). Trimming stripped 2 bases from V and 5 bases from J, with 21 bases between. This CDR3 comprises 16 residues. CDR3 region: CAWSPLGQGRGYGYTF. The CDR3 DNA follows: TGTGCCTGGAGTCCCCTTGGGCAGGGAAGGGGATATGGCTACACCTTC. Drawing the rest from reference TRBV30 and TRBJ1-2, the complete variable domain is SQTIHQWPATLVQPVGSPLSLECTVEGTSNPNLYWYRQAAGRGLQLLFYSVGIGQISSEVPQNLSASRPQDRQFILSSKKLLLSDSGFYLCAWSPLGQGRGYGYTFGSGTRLTVV.

V is TRBV11-2 and J is TRBJ1-3; perhaps TRBD1 as D (5 bases). This CDR3 has 13 residues. V lost 4 bases, J lost 4 bases, and 8 bases lay in between. The germline V gene has CDR1 SGHAT and CDR2 FQNNGV. The CDR3 here is CASSSDTGNTIYF. In nucleotides, the CDR3 is TGTGCCAGCAGCTCGGACACAGGAAACACCATATATTTT.

V and J are TRBV6-4 and TRBJ2-3; 8 bases map to TRBD2. Germline lookup yields CDR1 MRHNA and CDR2 SNTAGT. The V and J ends lost 6 bases and 0 bases, in that order; junction bases with no gene match: 11. CDR3 length equals 17 residues. DNA for the CDR3: TGTGCCAGCAGCGAATTCCTTTCTAGCGGGAGCACAGATACGCAGTATTTT. Amino acids: CASSEFLSSGSTDTQYF.

The chain carries TRBV6-5 and TRBJ1-2; D might be TRBD1 (6 bases). V lost 6 bases and J lost 10, with 15 bases in between. CDR3 length equals 12 residues. Germline V gene sequence: CDR1 MNHEY, CDR2 SVGAGI. The CDR3 DNA reads as TGTGCCAGCAGCCCCCCCCAGGGGACCTACACCTTC. This encodes CASSPPQGTYTF.

The chain employs TRBV2 and TRBJ2-1, with no clear D. The CDR3 spans 17 residues. The germline V and J ends were trimmed by 7 bases and 1 base, with 20 bases remaining between them. In germline, CDR1 is SNHLY, CDR2 FYNNEI. This chain's CDR3 is CASKWSPMLESYNEQFF. The CDR3 nucleotides are TGTGCCAGCAAATGGTCTCCTATGCTTGAATCCTACAATGAGCAGTTCTTC.

As concerns this clone: Other DNA variants within this sample encode the same CDR3. The gene calls are TRBV6-1 and TRBJ1-2, with a possible D match to TRBD1 (5 bases). CDR1 and CDR2 from the germline V gene are MNHNS and SASEGT. V was pared by 3 bases and J by 4 bases, with 9 bases between. The CDR3 extends over 13 amino acids. The CDR3 reads CASSEGLRYGYTF. The CDR3, as DNA: TGTGCCAGCAGTGAGGGACTACGCTATGGCTACACCTTC.

This chain links TRBV29-1 with TRBJ2-1; the D gene is possibly TRBD1 (5 bases). This CDR3 is built from 13 residues. The V end lost 4 bases, the J end lost 3 bases, and 10 bases lay between the germline ends. Per germline, CDR1 SQVTM and CDR2 ANQGSEA. CDR3 in DNA: TGCAGCGTTGGACAGATCGGCTACAATGAGCAGTTCTTC. It codes for CSVGQIGYNEQFF.

The chain joins TRBV7-2 to TRBJ2-1; 7 nucleotides line up with TRBD2. From germline, CDR1 is SGHTA and CDR2 FQGNSA. The CDR3 totals 15 residues. The V gene end was trimmed by 5 bases and the J gene end by 5 bases; junction bases not matched to a gene: 9. The CDR3 DNA is TGTGCCAGCAGCCTGCTCGCGGGGGACCACAATGAGCAGTTCTTC. It yields the protein CASSLLAGDHNEQFF.

The chain couples TRBV4-3 to TRBJ1-1, with 7 positions matching TRBD1. CDR1 is LGHNA, CDR2 YSLEER, per germline. The CDR3 length is 17 residues. Trimming at V came to 3 bases and at J to 1 base, leaving 11 bases not matched to a gene. The CDR3: CASSQDLAGTENTEAFF. Written as DNA, the CDR3 is TGCGCCAGCAGCCAGGATCTGGCCGGGACAGAGAACACTGAAGCTTTCTTT.

This rearrangement joins TRBV6-5 to TRBJ2-1; the D gene is possibly TRBD2 (6 bases). The CDR3 spans 13 residues. The V gene lost 8 bases and the J gene lost 5 bases, with 13 bases spanning the gap. The germline V gene encodes CDR1 MNHEY and CDR2 SVGAGI. The CDR3 nucleotides are TGTGCCAGCTCCTCGGAGGGAAACAATGAGCAGTTCTTC. It encodes CASSSEGNNEQFF.